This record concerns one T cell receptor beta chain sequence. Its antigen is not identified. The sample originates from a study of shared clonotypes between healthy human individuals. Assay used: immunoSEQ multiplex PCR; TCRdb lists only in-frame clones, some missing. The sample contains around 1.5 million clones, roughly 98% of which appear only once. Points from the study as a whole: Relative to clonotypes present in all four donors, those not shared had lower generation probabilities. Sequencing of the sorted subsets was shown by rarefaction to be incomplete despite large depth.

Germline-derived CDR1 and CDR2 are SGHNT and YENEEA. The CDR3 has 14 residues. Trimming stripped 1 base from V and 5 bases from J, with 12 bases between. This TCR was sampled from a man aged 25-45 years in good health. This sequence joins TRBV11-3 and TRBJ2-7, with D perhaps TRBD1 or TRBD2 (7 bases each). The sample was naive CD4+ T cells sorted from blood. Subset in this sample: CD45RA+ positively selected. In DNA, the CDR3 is TGTGCCAGCAGCTTAGGCAGGGGGGGCGACGAGCAGTACTTC. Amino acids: CASSLGRGGDEQYF.